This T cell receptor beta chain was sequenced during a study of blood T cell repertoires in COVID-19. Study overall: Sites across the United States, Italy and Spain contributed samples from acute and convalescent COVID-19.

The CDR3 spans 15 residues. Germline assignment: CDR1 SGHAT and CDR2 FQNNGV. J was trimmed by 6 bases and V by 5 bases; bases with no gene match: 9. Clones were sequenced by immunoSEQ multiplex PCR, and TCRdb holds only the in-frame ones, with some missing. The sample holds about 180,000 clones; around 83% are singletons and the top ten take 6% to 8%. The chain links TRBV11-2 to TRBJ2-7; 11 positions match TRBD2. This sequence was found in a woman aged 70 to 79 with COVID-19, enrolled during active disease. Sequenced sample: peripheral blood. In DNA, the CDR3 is TGTGCCAGCAGCCCTCAACCTCTAGCGGGAGGCGAGCAGTACTTC. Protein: CASSPQPLAGGEQYF.